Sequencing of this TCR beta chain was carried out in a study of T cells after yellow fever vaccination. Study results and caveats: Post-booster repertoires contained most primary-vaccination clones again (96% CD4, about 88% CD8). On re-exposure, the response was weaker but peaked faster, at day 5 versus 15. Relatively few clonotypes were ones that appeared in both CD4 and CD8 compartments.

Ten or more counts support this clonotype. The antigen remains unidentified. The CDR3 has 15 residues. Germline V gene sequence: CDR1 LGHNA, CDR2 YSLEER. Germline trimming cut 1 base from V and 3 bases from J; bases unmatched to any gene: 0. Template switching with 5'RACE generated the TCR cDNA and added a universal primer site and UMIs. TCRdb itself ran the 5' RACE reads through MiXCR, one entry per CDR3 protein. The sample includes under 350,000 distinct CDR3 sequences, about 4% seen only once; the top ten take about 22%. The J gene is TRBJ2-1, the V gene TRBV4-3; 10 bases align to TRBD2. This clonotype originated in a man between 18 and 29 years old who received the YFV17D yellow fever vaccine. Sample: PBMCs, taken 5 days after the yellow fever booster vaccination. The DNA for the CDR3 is TGCGCCAGCAGCCAAGGGACTAGCGGCTACAATGAGCAGTTCTTC. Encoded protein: CASSQGTSGYNEQFF.